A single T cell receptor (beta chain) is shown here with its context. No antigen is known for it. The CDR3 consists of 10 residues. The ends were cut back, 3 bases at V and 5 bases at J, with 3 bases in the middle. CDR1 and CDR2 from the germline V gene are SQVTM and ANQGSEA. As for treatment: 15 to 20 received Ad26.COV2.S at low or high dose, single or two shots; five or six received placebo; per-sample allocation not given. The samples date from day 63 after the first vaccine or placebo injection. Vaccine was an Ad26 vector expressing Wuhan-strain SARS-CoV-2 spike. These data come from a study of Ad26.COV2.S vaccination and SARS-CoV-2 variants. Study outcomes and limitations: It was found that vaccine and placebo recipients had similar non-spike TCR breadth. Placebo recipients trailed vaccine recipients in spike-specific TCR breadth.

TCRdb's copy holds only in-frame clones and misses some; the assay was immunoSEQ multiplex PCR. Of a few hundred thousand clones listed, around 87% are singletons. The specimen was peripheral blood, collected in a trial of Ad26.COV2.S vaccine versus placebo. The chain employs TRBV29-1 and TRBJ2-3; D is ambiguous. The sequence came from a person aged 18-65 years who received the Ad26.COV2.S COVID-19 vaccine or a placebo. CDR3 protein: CSVDLDTQYF. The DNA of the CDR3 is TGCAGCGTTGACCTAGATACGCAGTATTTT.